This TCR beta chain appears in the sequencing data of a study of blood T cell repertoires in COVID-19. At the level of the study: T cells, B-cell-depleted T cells, or PBMCs supplied cDNA or gDNA.

Between the trimmed V and J ends, which lost 5 bases and 2 bases, there was a span of 14 bases. This CDR3 has 14 amino acids. Germline CDR1 is SGHDT and CDR2 is YYEEEE. Data came from immunoSEQ multiplex PCR; TCRdb stores just in-frame clones and leaves some out. The sample includes approximately 280,000 clones, roughly 87% seen only once; the top ten take less than 10%. The sequenced sample consisted of peripheral blood. The chain uses TRBV5-6 and TRBJ2-7; D perhaps matches TRBD2 (5 bases). This receptor was obtained from a man aged 18 to 29 with active or convalescent COVID-19. CDR3: CASSRTRKTYEQYF. The CDR3 bases are TGTGCCAGCAGTCGCACTAGAAAAACCTACGAGCAGTACTTC.